These T cell receptor beta chains were read from a single sample in a study of human T cells and chemical hapten exposure. MiXCR, run by TCRdb on the RACE reads, gives a single entry per CDR3 protein. The sample yields 40,000 or so distinct CDR3 sequences, roughly a tenth seen once. The sequenced sample was whole blood, obtained in connection with sensitization to the hapten diphenylcyclopropenone (DPC). These receptors all come from a woman between 25 and 40 years old with alopecia areata. Some clones in this sample may be carry-over from other donors' samples. The CDR3 runs from the conserved cysteine through the conserved F or W. A D gene is named only where the DNA matches it firmly. Rows give clone size only sometimes, using once, few, many, or a class for an expanded clone.

>TRBJ2-1|many|NA|TRBV2
TGTGCCAGCAGTTCGGGCGTAGGGGTGGGGCAGTTCTTC
CASSSGVGVGQFF
>TRBJ2-2|few|NA|TRBV5-4
TGTGCCAGCAGCTCACGACAGACGAACACCGGGGAGCTGTTTTTT
CASSSRQTNTGELFF
>TRBJ1-2|many|NA|TRBV5-1
TGCGCCAGCAGCTTGGCCGTAGGGGACTATGGCTACACCTTC
CASSLAVGDYGYTF
>TRBJ2-5|NA|NA|TRBV6-5
TGTGCCAGCAGTTACGGGCAGGACCAAGAGACCCAGTACTTC
CASSYGQDQETQYF
>TRBJ1-5|NA|NA|TRBV19
TGTGCCACCATATCCGGGGGGCGCGAAAATCAGCCCCAGCATTTT
CATISGGRENQPQHF
>TRBJ1-5|many|NA|TRBV21-1
TGTGCCAGCAGCAAAAAGGGGTGGAAGGGCACCAATCAGCCCCAGCATTTT
CASSKKGWKGTNQPQHF
>TRBJ1-5|few|NA|TRBV28
TGTGCCAGCAGTTTGGACATCGCTGGATCAAATCAGCCCCAGCATTTT
CASSLDIAGSNQPQHF
>TRBJ1-3|NA|NA|TRBV5-5
TGTGCCAGCAGCTTCGACAGGACCTCTGGAAACACCATATATTTT
CASSFDRTSGNTIYF
>TRBJ2-2|once|NA|TRBV7-3
TGTGCCAGCAGCTTCTTCTCGGGGCCGGTCAACACCGGGGAGCTGTTTTTT
CASSFFSGPVNTGELFF
>TRBJ2-7|few|NA|TRBV14
TGTGCCAGCAGCCGTAACAGGGACTCCTACGAGCAGTACTTC
CASSRNRDSYEQYF
>TRBJ1-1|many|NA|TRBV6-5
TGTGCCAGCAGTCTCGAAAGCGGACCGAACACTGAAGCTTTCTTT
CASSLESGPNTEAFF
>TRBJ2-2|NA|NA|TRBV20-1
TGCAGTGCTAGCCGAACCGGGACCGCGAACACCGGGGAGCTGTTTTTT
CSASRTGTANTGELFF
>TRBJ2-3|many|NA|TRBV7-2
TGTGCCAGCAGCTTGGGGGCAGGCACAGATACGCAGTATTTT
CASSLGAGTDTQYF